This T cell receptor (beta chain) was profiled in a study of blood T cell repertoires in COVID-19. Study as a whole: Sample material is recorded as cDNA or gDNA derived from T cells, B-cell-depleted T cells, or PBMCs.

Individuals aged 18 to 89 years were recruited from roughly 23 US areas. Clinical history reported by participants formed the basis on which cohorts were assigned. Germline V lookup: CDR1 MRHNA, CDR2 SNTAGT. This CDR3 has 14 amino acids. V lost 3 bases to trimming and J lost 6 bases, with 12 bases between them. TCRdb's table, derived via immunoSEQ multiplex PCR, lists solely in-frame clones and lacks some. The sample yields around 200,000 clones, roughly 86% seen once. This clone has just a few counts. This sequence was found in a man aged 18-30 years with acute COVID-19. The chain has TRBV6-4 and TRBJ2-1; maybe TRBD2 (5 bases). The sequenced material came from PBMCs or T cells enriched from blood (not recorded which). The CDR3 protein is CASSELARGNEQFF. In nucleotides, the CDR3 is TGTGCCAGCAGTGAGCTAGCTAGAGGCAATGAGCAGTTCTTC.